These 8 T cell receptor beta chains originate from one sample sequenced in a study of T-cell reconstitution after alpha-beta-depleted transplantation in children. Library preparation (for TCRbeta) was performed with unique molecular identifiers. Each CDR3 protein gets one entry after TCRdb re-called the PCR reads with MiXCR. The data hold approximately 500,000 distinct CDR3 sequences, with about 10% observed a single time. Sequencing used PBMCs, obtained before TCRalphabeta/CD19-depleted stem cell transplant. The source of these receptors is a child aged 2 to 10 with inherited bone marrow failure, due to receive a stem cell transplant.

The table lists this clonotype with many counts. V and J are TRBV30 and TRBJ1-2, with 8 bases identical to TRBD1. J was trimmed by 0 bases and V by 3 bases; bases with no gene match: 0. The CDR3 has 13 amino acids. Germline V gene data show CDR1 as GTSNPN and CDR2 as SVGIG (reference sequence). CDR3 nucleotides: TGTGCCTGGAGGGACAGGGCTAACTATGGCTACACCTTC. This encodes CAWRDRANYGYTF.

This clonotype was detected many times. The chain employs TRBV12-3 or TRBV12-4 and TRBJ1-5; 7 bases match TRBD1. V was pared by 5 bases and J by 5 bases, with 3 bases of the junction left unmatched. This CDR3 is built from 13 residues. This chain's CDR3 is CASSPTGDQPQHF. CDR3 nucleotides: TGTGCCAGCAGTCCCACAGGGGATCAGCCCCAGCATTTT.

This clonotype has just a few counts. The chain has TRBV18 and TRBJ2-1; 8 bases are shared with TRBD2. The V gene's germline CDR1 is KGHSH and CDR2 LQKENI. Trimming took 3 bases from V and 7 from J; bases not matched to a gene: 14. The CDR3 totals 17 residues. The CDR3 reads CASSPAGSGSAKNEQFF. DNA of the CDR3: TGTGCCAGCTCACCGGCGGGAAGCGGGAGTGCAAAAAATGAGCAGTTCTTC. The variable domain in full, completed from reference TRBV18 and TRBJ2-1, reads NAGVMQNPRHLVRRRGQEARLRCSPMKGHSHVYWYRQLPEEGLKFMVYLQKENIIDESGMPKERFSAEFPKEGPSILRIQQVVRGDSAAYFCASSPAGSGSAKNEQFFGPGTRLTVL.

At least ten counts were recorded for this clonotype. Written as DNA, the CDR3 is TGCAGCGTTGAATCTGGTTCAACAGATACGCAGTATTTT. This translates into CSVESGSTDTQYF. This chain uses TRBV29-1 with TRBJ2-3, with D unresolved. Trimming removed 2 bases from V and 3 bases from J, with 9 bases in between. This CDR3 region has 13 residues. CDR1 is SQVTM, CDR2 ANQGSEA, per germline.

Remarks on this clonotype: This may stem from a read error, because a much larger clone lies one nucleotide away. The chain combines TRBV20-1 with TRBJ2-7; D is perhaps TRBD2 (6 bases). V lost 3 bases and J lost 6, with 15 bases in between. The CDR3 is made up of 13 amino acids. Germline lookup yields CDR1 DFQATT and CDR2 SNEGSKA (reference sequence). The CDR3 bases are TGCAGTGCTAGCCGGAGACTAGGGACCGAGCAGTACTTC. As protein: CSASRRLGTEQYF.

This clonotype was seen repeatedly, ten times or more. V gene TRBV7-2 combines with J gene TRBJ1-2; no firm D call. Looked up from germline, CDR1 is SGHTA and CDR2 is FQGNSA. The CDR3 runs 14 residues. Trimming shortened V by 3 bases and J by 0 bases, and 8 bases separated the two germline ends. The CDR3 is CASSLRRTNYGYTF. As DNA, the CDR3 is TGTGCCAGCAGCTTGAGGCGGACTAACTATGGCTACACCTTC.

Concerning this clonotype: This may stem from a read error, because a much larger clone lies one nucleotide away. This sequence joins TRBV7-8 and TRBJ2-3; a weak D match, TRBD1 (6 bases). The CDR3 contains 15 residues. Germline V CDR1 and CDR2: SGHVS, FQNEAQ. With 4 bases removed from V and 4 bases from J, the gap between germline ends came to 15 bases. Written as DNA, the CDR3 is TGTGCCAGCAGCTACCAGGGGCAGAGCTCAGATACGCAGTATTTT. Protein: CASSYQGQSSDTQYF.

This clonotype was observed many times. The chain links TRBV2 to TRBJ2-7; D uncertain. The CDR3 loop spans 14 amino acids. V lost 7 bases to trimming and J lost 2 bases, with 15 bases between them. Per the germline V gene, CDR1 is SNHLY and CDR2 is FYNNEI. The chain's CDR3 is CASKAGPSTYEQYF. The CDR3 DNA is TGTGCCAGCAAGGCCGGGCCTTCCACCTACGAGCAGTACTTC.